Included here is one TCR beta chain sequence, with context. Its antigen remains unknown. Researchers used 5'RACE with constant-segment primers to make TCR alpha and TCR beta cDNA libraries that carry sample barcodes and UMIs. TCRdb recomputed calls from the 5' RACE reads with MiXCR, one row per CDR3 protein. In the table there are over 120,000 distinct CDR3 sequences, over 15% of which are singletons. The CDR3 covers 16 residues. This sample is part of a study of T-cell memory formation after mild COVID-19. Findings and limits, study-wide: The study found contracting CD4+ clones mainly in CM and EM and contracting CD8+ clones in EMRA. Later expanders leaned toward CD4+, whereas clones contracting from day 15 to 85 were balanced CD4/CD8.

The specimen sequenced was PBMCs or a T cell subset sorted from them (not recorded which). The chain carries TRBV21-1 and TRBJ2-7; the table's D call, TRBD1, was not checked against the DNA. TRBV21-1 is a recognized pseudogene. The receptor was isolated from an adult woman who had mild COVID-19 (a few samples of this study predate the infection). Cell type and time point are not known. As DNA, the CDR3 is TGTGCCAGCAGCCTCCAACGCACAGGTCAAGGCTACGAGCAGTACTTC. Its protein is CASSLQRTGQGYEQYF.